The clone carrying this T cell receptor (beta chain) was counted many times. These data belong to a study of patients and donors after allogeneic stem cell transplantation. The CDR3 covers 14 residues. V lost 4 bases to trimming and J lost 2 bases, with 11 bases between them. The germline V gene has CDR1 MNHEY and CDR2 SVGAGI. TCRdb re-called the RT-PCR reads through MiXCR, storing one row per CDR3 protein. The sample lists more than 75,000 distinct CDR3 sequences; less than 5% were seen once. Input material: blood, either unsorted or a sorted T cell fraction (not recorded which). This clonotype was sampled from a human donor who was either an allogeneic HSCT recipient or a stem cell or donor lymphocyte infusion donor (not recorded which). It is not recorded whose cells these are; they may come from a transplant donor. V gene TRBV6-5 combines with J gene TRBJ2-5, with D tentatively TRBD1 (6 bases). The DNA of the CDR3 is TGTGCCAGCAGTTCCCAGGGGAGACAAGAGACCCAGTACTTC. It codes for CASSSQGRQETQYF.